The clone carrying this T cell receptor beta chain was detected only once. This CDR3 region has 13 residues. Trimming shortened V by 2 bases and J by 4 bases, and 6 bases separated the two germline ends. Germline-derived CDR1 and CDR2 are WNHNN and SYGVQD (reference sequence). Clones were read by immunoSEQ multiplex PCR, and TCRdb kept only the in-frame ones, dropping some. Counted here are roughly 500,000 clones, roughly 90% occurring once; the ten biggest clones make up less than 2%. This entry is derived from a study of blood T cell repertoires in COVID-19. As for the study in general: From T cells, B-cell-depleted T cells, or PBMCs came the material, which was cDNA or gDNA.

The specimen was PBMCs or T cells enriched from blood (not recorded which). The chain joins TRBV10-1 to TRBJ1-3; D may be TRBD1 (5 bases). The source is a woman aged 35 to 49 who had recovered from COVID-19. The CDR3 nucleotides are TGCGCCAGCAGTGAGGCAGGGGGAAACACCATATATTTT. Its protein product is CASSEAGGNTIYF.